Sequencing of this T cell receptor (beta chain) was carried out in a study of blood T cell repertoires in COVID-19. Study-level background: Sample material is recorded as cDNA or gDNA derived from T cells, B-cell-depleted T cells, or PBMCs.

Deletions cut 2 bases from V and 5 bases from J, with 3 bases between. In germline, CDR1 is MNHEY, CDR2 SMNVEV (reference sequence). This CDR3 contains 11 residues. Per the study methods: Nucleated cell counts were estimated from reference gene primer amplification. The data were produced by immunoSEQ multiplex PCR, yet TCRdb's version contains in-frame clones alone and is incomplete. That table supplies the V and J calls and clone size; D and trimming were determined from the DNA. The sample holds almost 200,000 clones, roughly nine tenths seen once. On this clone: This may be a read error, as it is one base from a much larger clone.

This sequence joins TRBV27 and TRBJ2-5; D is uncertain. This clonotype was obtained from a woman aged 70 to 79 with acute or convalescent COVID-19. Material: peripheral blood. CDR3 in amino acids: CASSLRETQYF. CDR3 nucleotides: TGTGCCAGCAGTTTACGGGAGACCCAGTACTTC.